Listed below are T cell receptor beta chains from one sample, sequenced in a study of cytomegalovirus exposure and HLA in healthy donors. This table comes from immunoSEQ multiplex PCR, and its TCRdb copy is limited to in-frame clones, with some not included. The data show under 200,000 clones, approximately 86% seen once. Sequencing was done on a sample of PBMCs. The receptors stem from a woman between 25 and 40 years old in good health and CMV-seronegative. The CDR3 runs from the conserved cysteine through the conserved F or W. The D gene is left open where the match is weak. Where a row states a size, it is once, few, many or the class of an expanded clone; other rows omit it.

V: TRBV7-6; size: -; D: TRBD2; J: TRBJ2-3; DNA: TGTGCCAGCAGCCCTTATAGCGGGAGTACAGATACGCAGTATTTT; CDR3: CASSPYSGSTDTQYF
V: TRBV2; size: once; D: -; J: TRBJ1-4; DNA: TGTGCCAGCACTCGAACGCAGGGTGAGGAAAAACTGTTTTTT; CDR3: CASTRTQGEEKLFF
V: TRBV9; size: -; D: TRBD2; J: TRBJ2-5; DNA: TGTGCCAGCAGCGAGGGACTAGCGGGCGGGGAGACCCAGTACTTC; CDR3: CASSEGLAGGETQYF
V: TRBV25-1; size: -; D: -; J: TRBJ1-4; DNA: TGTGCCAGCAGTGGGGACTATGAAAAACTGTTTTTT; CDR3: CASSGDYEKLFF
V: TRBV5-1; size: -; D: -; J: TRBJ2-1; DNA: TGCGCCAGTACCGCGGAGGCCTCCTACAATGAGCAGTTCTTC; CDR3: CASTAEASYNEQFF
V: TRBV7-9; size: -; D: TRBD1; J: TRBJ2-3; DNA: TGTGCCAGCAGCTTGAAGGGGGCTACGCAGTATTTT; CDR3: CASSLKGATQYF
V: TRBV27; size: -; D: -; J: TRBJ2-3; DNA: TGTGCCAGCAGTTTATCGGGTGGGGCCAGTTTGGTAAGCACAGATACGCAGTATTTT; CDR3: CASSLSGGASLVSTDTQYF
V: TRBV11-2; size: once; D: TRBD1; J: TRBJ2-7; DNA: TGTGCCAGCAGCTTTTTGGACAGGGGGGGTACCTACGAGCAGTACTTC; CDR3: CASSFLDRGGTYEQYF
V: TRBV12-2; size: once; D: -; J: TRBJ2-7; DNA: TGTGCAAGTCGCTTAGGACTAGCGATCCCCCACGAGCAGTACTTC; CDR3: CASRLGLAIPHEQYF
V: TRBV6-6; size: -; D: -; J: TRBJ2-7; DNA: TGTGCCAGCAGTCCCAGGAGGAGGGAAGACGAGCAGTACTTC; CDR3: CASSPRRREDEQYF
V: TRBV5-6; size: -; D: TRBD1; J: TRBJ2-1; DNA: TGTGCCAGCAGCTTGGGGGACAGGGAAGATGAGCAGTTCTTC; CDR3: CASSLGDREDEQFF
V: TRBV28; size: -; D: TRBD1; J: TRBJ2-1; DNA: TGTGCCAGCGGAGAATCGGGACAGGGGGCTTATGAGCAGTTCTTC; CDR3: CASGESGQGAYEQFF
V: TRBV5-1; size: -; D: TRBD2; J: TRBJ2-5; DNA: TGCGCCAGCAGCGGGGCCCTAGCGGGAAAAGAGACCCAGTACTTC; CDR3: CASSGALAGKETQYF
V: TRBV7-6; size: -; D: TRBD1; J: TRBJ2-2; DNA: TGTGCCAGCAGCCAGGGGACAGGTCTTTCCGGGGAGCTGTTTTTT; CDR3: CASSQGTGLSGELFF
V: TRBV7-8; size: -; D: TRBD1; J: TRBJ2-2; DNA: TGTGCCAGCAGCTTAGCTATAGGACAGGGGGCCACCGGGGAGCTGTTTTTT; CDR3: CASSLAIGQGATGELFF
V: TRBV27; size: -; D: -; J: TRBJ2-2; DNA: TGTGCCAGCAGTTTACAACAAAACACCGGGGAGCTGTTTTTT; CDR3: CASSLQQNTGELFF
V: TRBV28; size: -; D: -; J: TRBJ1-5; DNA: TGTGCCAGCACCCAAGACAGGAATCAGCCCCAGCATTTT; CDR3: CASTQDRNQPQHF
V: TRBV7-9; size: -; D: -; J: TRBJ1-3; DNA: TGTGCCAGCAGCTTCAAACAGGGCTCTGGAAACACCATATATTTT; CDR3: CASSFKQGSGNTIYF
V: TRBV5-8; size: -; D: -; J: TRBJ1-3; DNA: TGTGCCAGCTCCCGGAGGTGGGGTTCTGGAAACACCATATATTTT; CDR3: CASSRRWGSGNTIYF
V: TRBV11-2; size: -; D: -; J: TRBJ1-6; DNA: TGTGCCAGCTCTAAGGCAGGGCAGTATAATTCACCCCTCCACTTT; CDR3: CASSKAGQYNSPLHF
V: TRBV27; size: -; D: -; J: TRBJ2-1; DNA: TGTGCCAGCAGCGTCACAGGGTCTTCCTACAATGAGCAGTTCTTC; CDR3: CASSVTGSSYNEQFF
V: TRBV6-6; size: -; D: -; J: TRBJ1-5; DNA: TGTGCCAGCAGTAAAGGGGCGTTGGAGCCCCAGCATTTT; CDR3: CASSKGALEPQHF
V: TRBV28; size: -; D: TRBD2; J: TRBJ2-1; DNA: TGTGCCAGCAGGGTGGGGGGGGAAACCTACAATGAGCAGTTCTTC; CDR3: CASRVGGETYNEQFF
V: TRBV9; size: -; D: -; J: TRBJ2-6; DNA: TGTGCCAGCAGCGTAGCCCCTGCGGCCGGGGCCAACGTCCTGACTTTC; CDR3: CASSVAPAAGANVLTF
V: TRBV27; size: -; D: TRBD1; J: TRBJ2-1; DNA: TGTGCCAGCAGTCCGCGAAGCCTCGACAGGGGGTCTGGAAATGAGCAGTTCTTC; CDR3: CASSPRSLDRGSGNEQFF
V: TRBV28; size: -; D: -; J: TRBJ2-1; DNA: TGTGCCACCAGGGCGGCTTTCCGGGGCAATGAGCAGTTCTTC; CDR3: CATRAAFRGNEQFF
V: TRBV5-1; size: -; D: TRBD1; J: TRBJ2-3; DNA: TGCGCCAGCAGCTACGACGCCTGGACAGGGGCAGCAGATACGCAGTATTTT; CDR3: CASSYDAWTGAADTQYF
V: TRBV6-6; size: -; D: -; J: TRBJ1-3; DNA: TGTGCCGCACGTCCAGGGATCGCGGGAAACACCATATATTTT; CDR3: CAARPGIAGNTIYF
V: TRBV7-6; size: few; D: TRBD2; J: TRBJ2-1; DNA: TGTGCCAGCAGCCCCAGGACTAGTTCGGATGAGCAGTTCTTC; CDR3: CASSPRTSSDEQFF
V: TRBV9; size: -; D: TRBD2; J: TRBJ2-7; DNA: TGTGCCAGCAGCATCGGGGGGAGCTCCTACGAGCAGTACTTC; CDR3: CASSIGGSSYEQYF
V: TRBV30; size: few; D: -; J: TRBJ2-7; DNA: TGTGCCTGGAATGTGGGCCCCTACGAGCAGTACTTC; CDR3: CAWNVGPYEQYF
V: TRBV6-5; size: once; D: -; J: TRBJ1-2; DNA: TGTGCCAGCACCTTACGGGGAACGGACTATGGCTACACCTTC; CDR3: CASTLRGTDYGYTF
V: TRBV4-1; size: -; D: TRBD1; J: TRBJ2-2; DNA: TGCGCCAGCAGCCAGTCGGGACAGGGGTTAGCCGGGGAGCTGTTTTTT; CDR3: CASSQSGQGLAGELFF
V: TRBV5-1; size: -; D: -; J: TRBJ2-7; DNA: TGCGCCAGTAGGTTCAGGGAGGGGGACGAGCAGTACTTC; CDR3: CASRFREGDEQYF
V: TRBV19; size: -; D: -; J: TRBJ2-7; DNA: TGTGCCAGTAGTTGGTCAGAATCCTACGAGCAGTACTTC; CDR3: CASSWSESYEQYF
V: TRBV4-1; size: few; D: -; J: TRBJ2-1; DNA: TGCGCCAGCAGCCTGGTCGGGGTACCCCTCTCCTACAATGAGCAGTTCTTC; CDR3: CASSLVGVPLSYNEQFF
V: TRBV11-2; size: -; D: TRBD1; J: TRBJ1-5; DNA: TGTGCCAGCAGCTCAGGGGGCGGCCAGCCCCAGCATTTT; CDR3: CASSSGGGQPQHF